The rows below give T cell receptor beta chains drawn from one sample of a study of T cell repertoires in cytomegalovirus infection. TCRdb re-derived calls from the reads in MiXCR, one entry per CDR3 protein. This table holds hundreds of thousands of distinct CDR3 sequences, around 9.1% found once. Sequenced input: PBMCs. The receptors derive from a human donor in good health (CMV status not recorded). Some clones in this sample may be carry-over from other donors' samples. Both conserved end residues are part of each CDR3. The D gene is left open where the match is weak. Only part of the rows carry a size: once, few, many, or a class if the clone is expanded.

clone_size: many; v_call: TRBV12-3/TRBV12-4; j_call: TRBJ2-7; d_call: TRBD1; cdr3_aa: CASSLGQVEQYF
clone_size: NA; v_call: TRBV18; j_call: TRBJ2-3; d_call: NA; cdr3_aa: CASSPIGFIDTQYF
clone_size: many; v_call: TRBV7-8; j_call: TRBJ2-3; d_call: TRBD2; cdr3_aa: CASSLMTSGGTDTQYF
clone_size: many; v_call: TRBV6-2/TRBV6-3; j_call: TRBJ2-3; d_call: NA; cdr3_aa: CASSPPDGDTQYF
clone_size: many; v_call: TRBV7-9; j_call: TRBJ2-7; d_call: TRBD1; cdr3_aa: CASSHTGTGIRGYEQYF
clone_size: many; v_call: TRBV12-3/TRBV12-4; j_call: TRBJ2-5; d_call: TRBD2; cdr3_aa: CASRKTSGGTETQYF
clone_size: few; v_call: TRBV9; j_call: TRBJ2-1; d_call: NA; cdr3_aa: CASSPSWGAVNEQFF
clone_size: many; v_call: TRBV28; j_call: TRBJ2-1; d_call: NA; cdr3_aa: CASSFGWGEQFF
clone_size: many; v_call: TRBV5-1; j_call: TRBJ2-3; d_call: NA; cdr3_aa: CASSLLLGDTQYF
clone_size: many; v_call: TRBV20-1; j_call: TRBJ1-3; d_call: NA; cdr3_aa: CSAPQGTGNTIYF
clone_size: many; v_call: TRBV7-2; j_call: TRBJ2-4; d_call: NA; cdr3_aa: CASSLAWGGKNIQYF
clone_size: many; v_call: TRBV28; j_call: TRBJ1-6; d_call: TRBD1; cdr3_aa: CASIDSKTGVNSPLHF
clone_size: NA; v_call: TRBV20-1; j_call: TRBJ1-3; d_call: TRBD1; cdr3_aa: CSARDGDRSSGNTIYF
clone_size: few; v_call: TRBV18; j_call: TRBJ1-6; d_call: TRBD1; cdr3_aa: CASPYGTDLNSPLHF
clone_size: many; v_call: TRBV7-8; j_call: TRBJ2-6; d_call: NA; cdr3_aa: CASSLQGPGANVLTF
clone_size: many; v_call: TRBV10-3; j_call: TRBJ2-7; d_call: TRBD1; cdr3_aa: CAITGTGAHEQYF
clone_size: many; v_call: TRBV7-9; j_call: TRBJ1-1; d_call: TRBD1; cdr3_aa: CASSLGGRQGGTEAFF
clone_size: many; v_call: TRBV20-1; j_call: TRBJ1-3; d_call: TRBD1; cdr3_aa: CSARTGTGNTIYF
clone_size: NA; v_call: TRBV7-9; j_call: TRBJ2-1; d_call: NA; cdr3_aa: CASSFRSLEGGFF
clone_size: NA; v_call: TRBV20-1; j_call: TRBJ1-1; d_call: NA; cdr3_aa: CSARVGTGAFF
clone_size: many; v_call: TRBV5-5; j_call: TRBJ2-7; d_call: NA; cdr3_aa: CASSLGVLTPDYEQYF
clone_size: many; v_call: TRBV7-6; j_call: TRBJ2-2; d_call: TRBD2; cdr3_aa: CASSFQRGGELFF
clone_size: many; v_call: TRBV7-2; j_call: TRBJ1-4; d_call: TRBD1; cdr3_aa: CASSARDREFLGEKLFF
clone_size: many; v_call: TRBV18; j_call: TRBJ2-7; d_call: TRBD1; cdr3_aa: CASSPTGMSAEQYF
clone_size: few; v_call: TRBV12-3/TRBV12-4; j_call: TRBJ2-3; d_call: NA; cdr3_aa: CASSFLRGVSTDTQYF
clone_size: NA; v_call: TRBV6-5; j_call: TRBJ1-1; d_call: NA; cdr3_aa: CASKPGTANTEAFF
clone_size: NA; v_call: TRBV2; j_call: TRBJ2-2; d_call: NA; cdr3_aa: CASSGESEELFF
clone_size: few; v_call: TRBV24-1; j_call: TRBJ2-1; d_call: NA; cdr3_aa: CATSPGWNEQFF
clone_size: many; v_call: TRBV5-1; j_call: TRBJ2-6; d_call: NA; cdr3_aa: CASSWTGGSGANVLTF
clone_size: many; v_call: TRBV20-1; j_call: TRBJ2-2; d_call: TRBD2; cdr3_aa: CSARDSQRGMSGELFF
clone_size: NA; v_call: TRBV10-2; j_call: TRBJ2-1; d_call: NA; cdr3_aa: CASSVVGGPADEQFF
clone_size: many; v_call: TRBV28; j_call: TRBJ2-5; d_call: NA; cdr3_aa: CASSSPRYPARRETQYF
clone_size: few; v_call: TRBV20-1; j_call: TRBJ1-6; d_call: NA; cdr3_aa: CSARSGGLKSPLHF
clone_size: NA; v_call: TRBV6-5; j_call: TRBJ1-2; d_call: NA; cdr3_aa: CASSRQEGVQNYGYTF
clone_size: many; v_call: TRBV7-3; j_call: TRBJ2-1; d_call: TRBD2; cdr3_aa: CASSPRLAVNEQFF
clone_size: many; v_call: TRBV7-9; j_call: TRBJ2-2; d_call: TRBD1; cdr3_aa: CASSPPGTVLIGELFF
clone_size: many; v_call: TRBV14; j_call: TRBJ2-2; d_call: TRBD2; cdr3_aa: CASSQDRRLAGGIDTGELFF
clone_size: many; v_call: TRBV5-1; j_call: TRBJ1-1; d_call: TRBD1; cdr3_aa: CASSSGTAVLNTEAFF
clone_size: many; v_call: TRBV14; j_call: TRBJ2-1; d_call: TRBD1; cdr3_aa: CASSFRTGVGHNEQFF
clone_size: many; v_call: TRBV7-2; j_call: TRBJ2-1; d_call: NA; cdr3_aa: CASSLIHEQFF
clone_size: many; v_call: TRBV7-2; j_call: TRBJ2-3; d_call: TRBD1; cdr3_aa: CASSLATAGGRYF
clone_size: NA; v_call: TRBV19; j_call: TRBJ2-3; d_call: TRBD1; cdr3_aa: CASSFDRGPSTDTQYF
clone_size: many; v_call: TRBV7-2; j_call: TRBJ1-6; d_call: TRBD1; cdr3_aa: CASSLGQGFSPLHF
clone_size: many; v_call: TRBV28; j_call: TRBJ2-6; d_call: NA; cdr3_aa: CASSTKSAGANVLTF
clone_size: many; v_call: TRBV20-1; j_call: TRBJ1-1; d_call: NA; cdr3_aa: CSARGLQGTEAFF
clone_size: NA; v_call: TRBV5-1; j_call: TRBJ1-2; d_call: NA; cdr3_aa: CASSYGTEYGYTF
clone_size: few; v_call: TRBV10-2; j_call: TRBJ1-2; d_call: NA; cdr3_aa: CASSETGGGPYGYTF
clone_size: many; v_call: TRBV7-8; j_call: TRBJ2-1; d_call: NA; cdr3_aa: CASSLVSSNEQFF
clone_size: many; v_call: TRBV7-2; j_call: TRBJ2-2; d_call: NA; cdr3_aa: CASSRTTNTGELFF
clone_size: many; v_call: TRBV6-2/TRBV6-3; j_call: TRBJ1-5; d_call: NA; cdr3_aa: CASTLDRTFNQPQHF
clone_size: many; v_call: TRBV7-9; j_call: TRBJ2-1; d_call: NA; cdr3_aa: CASSNTGPPLDEQFF
clone_size: many; v_call: TRBV3-1; j_call: TRBJ2-5; d_call: NA; cdr3_aa: CASSQSLAETQYF
clone_size: many; v_call: TRBV14; j_call: TRBJ2-6; d_call: TRBD1; cdr3_aa: CASSQARGLAGANVLTF
clone_size: many; v_call: TRBV6-2/TRBV6-3; j_call: TRBJ2-1; d_call: NA; cdr3_aa: CASSADSNEQFF
clone_size: many; v_call: TRBV7-9; j_call: TRBJ2-2; d_call: TRBD1; cdr3_aa: CASSSPGQGAGGELFF
clone_size: few; v_call: TRBV14; j_call: TRBJ2-4; d_call: TRBD1; cdr3_aa: CASSHHRGLAKNIQYF
clone_size: NA; v_call: TRBV28; j_call: TRBJ2-1; d_call: TRBD2; cdr3_aa: CASSLSGSGGSQNYNERFF